This passage covers 30 T cell receptor beta chains from one sample sequenced in a study of blood T cell repertoires in COVID-19. The method was immunoSEQ multiplex PCR; TCRdb's version includes in-frame clones alone and lacks a portion of them. The repertoire has about 180,000 clones, 80% to 90% of them found once; the top ten carry under 9.5%. The sequencing sample was made of peripheral blood. These receptors were collected from a man in his forties or fifties with active or convalescent COVID-19.

The rearrangement links TRBV10-2 to TRBJ1-2; D remains ambiguous. This CDR3 is 13 amino acids long. Germline assignment: CDR1 WSHSY and CDR2 SAAADI. The V and J ends lost 0 bases and 10 bases respectively, with 12 bases between them. As DNA, the CDR3 is TGCGCCAGCAGTGAGTCGAAGAGTAGAGCCTACACCTTC. Translated: CASSESKSRAYTF.

The CDR3 nucleotides are TGCACCAGCAGCCAAGCCCGGCAGGGACAGGGCACTAATGAAAAACTGTTTTTT. It translates to CTSSQARQGQGTNEKLFF. The rearrangement joins TRBV1 to TRBJ1-4; the table gives TRBD1 as D, unverified against the DNA. TRBV1 is tagged as a pseudogene. This CDR3 has 18 amino acids.

The chain couples TRBV19 to TRBJ1-4, with TRBD1 matching over 9 bases. CDR1 is LNHDA and CDR2 is SQIVND in the germline V gene (reference sequence). V gave up 5 bases and J gave up 6 bases; unmatched junction bases: 7. The CDR3 length is 15 residues. The CDR3 loop reads CASSPRQGEDEKLFF. In DNA form, the CDR3 reads TGTGCCAGTAGTCCCCGACAGGGGGAGGATGAAAAACTGTTTTTT.

The J gene is TRBJ2-1, the V gene TRBV2, with 8 bases that match TRBD1. This CDR3 region has 17 residues. The J segment lost 4 bases and the V segment lost 0 bases, leaving 8 bases of the junction unmatched. CDR1 is SNHLY and CDR2 is FYNNEI in the germline V gene. In DNA form, the CDR3 reads TGTGCCAGCAGTGAAGCGCTTCAGGGACAGGAATACAATGAGCAGTTCTTC. It codes for CASSEALQGQEYNEQFF.

This clone has a handful of counts. The chain joins TRBV7-9 to TRBJ2-2; D is uncertain. V was shortened by 1 base and J by 6 bases, with 6 bases between the two germline ends. CDR3 length: 13 residues. Germline CDR1 SEHNR, CDR2 FQNEAQ (reference sequence). The CDR3 DNA reads as TGTGCCAGCAGCTTAGGACGGGCCGGGGAGCTGTTTTTT. This translates into CASSLGRAGELFF.

The J gene is TRBJ1-6, the V gene TRBV30, with a possible D match to TRBD1 (5 bases). The CDR3 is 13 amino acids. Germline CDR1 reads GTSNPN; CDR2 reads SVGIG (reference sequence). V was clipped by 5 bases and J by 7 bases, with 12 bases between them. The CDR3 DNA sequence: TGTGCCTGGGGCGGGCAGGGAAATTCACCCCTCCACTTT. Encoded protein: CAWGGQGNSPLHF.

V gene TRBV30 combines with J gene TRBJ1-2, with D uncertain. V was cut by 2 bases and J by 3 bases, with 10 bases left in between. The CDR3 spans 13 residues. Germline loops: CDR1 GTSNPN, CDR2 SVGIG (reference sequence). CDR3 nucleotide sequence: TGTGCCTGGAGTTCTCCTATACACTATGGCTACACCTTC. This sequence encodes CAWSSPIHYGYTF.

The genes are TRBV7-2 and TRBJ1-1, with D possibly being TRBD1 (5 bases). V lost 5 bases and J lost 4, with 14 bases in between. The CDR3 loop spans 14 amino acids. CDR1 is SGHTA and CDR2 is FQGNSA in the germline V gene. The CDR3 DNA follows: TGTGCCAGCAGCCATGGGGGGATAGGCACTGAAGCTTTCTTT. Residues: CASSHGGIGTEAFF.

The chain uses TRBV7-9 and TRBJ2-2; 7 nucleotides line up with TRBD1. This CDR3 spans 14 amino acids. Germline V gene sequence: CDR1 SEHNR, CDR2 FQNEAQ (reference sequence). J lost 5 bases, V lost 5 bases, and 5 bases had no gene match. The CDR3 DNA sequence: TGTGCCAGCAGCAGAGACAGGGCTACCGGGGAGCTGTTTTTT. It translates to CASSRDRATGELFF. Full variable domain (rest looked up from reference TRBV7-9 and TRBJ2-2): DTGVSQNPRHKITKRGQNVTFRCDPISEHNRLYWYRQTLGQGPEFLTYFQNEAQLEKSRLLSDRFSAERPKGSFSTLEIQRTEQGDSAMYLCASSRDRATGELFFGEGSRLTVL.

The chain links TRBV30 to TRBJ1-2; 8 bases match TRBD1. After removal of 5 bases from V and 3 bases from J, the junction contained 11 bases not matched to a gene. CDR1 is GTSNPN and CDR2 is SVGIG in the germline V gene (reference sequence). The CDR3 has 15 residues. CDR3 loop: CAWSVWVQGDYGYTF. The CDR3, as DNA: TGTGCCTGGTCAGTTTGGGTACAGGGGGACTATGGCTACACCTTC.

The chain employs TRBV24-1 and TRBJ1-2; a weak D match, TRBD1 (6 bases). The CDR3 covers 14 residues. CDR1 and CDR2 (germline): KGHDR, SFDVKD. Trimming took 6 bases from V and 2 from J, leaving 12 bases between them. The DNA of the CDR3 is TGTGCCACCAGTCTATTTCAGGGGAACTATGGCTACACCTTC. Amino acids: CATSLFQGNYGYTF.

The table lists this clone with a few counts. Other DNA sequences of this sample code for an identical CDR3. The chain carries TRBV5-1 and TRBJ1-4; 7 bases agree with TRBD1. Unmatched junction bases numbered 4, after V lost 0 bases and J lost 8 bases. The CDR3 consists of 14 residues. CDR1 and CDR2 from the germline V gene are SGHRS and YFSETQ. This CDR3 is CASSLGQGREKLFF. DNA of the CDR3: TGCGCCAGCAGCTTGGGACAGGGAAGGGAAAAACTGTTTTTT.

V is TRBV6-1 and J is TRBJ2-3; 7 positions match TRBD1. Germline V gene data show CDR1 as MNHNS and CDR2 as SASEGT. J gave up 6 bases and V 7 bases, and 7 bases lay outside the gene matches. The CDR3 extends over 13 amino acids. CDR3 sequence (DNA): TGTGCCAGCACAATAGGGGGCATGGATACGCAGTATTTT. It yields the protein CASTIGGMDTQYF.

The V and J genes are TRBV30 and TRBJ1-2, with a tentative D call TRBD1 (6 bases). CDR1 and CDR2 (germline): GTSNPN, SVGIG (reference sequence). Trimming removed 5 bases from V and 7 bases from J, with 14 bases in between. CDR3 length: 12 amino acids. The CDR3 region has the DNA TGTGCCTGGGTCCTCGGGGGGCGTGGCTACACCTTC. It specifies CAWVLGGRGYTF.

The V gene is TRBV5-1, the J gene TRBJ2-6; 7 nucleotides agree with TRBD1. CDR1 is SGHRS and CDR2 is YFSETQ in the germline V gene. This CDR3 has 17 residues. Trimming at V came to 4 bases and at J to 0 bases, leaving 7 bases not matched to a gene. The CDR3 sequence is CASSPGRDSSGANVLTF. CDR3 sequence (DNA): TGCGCCAGCAGCCCGGGAAGGGACAGCTCTGGGGCCAACGTCCTGACTTTC.

The genes are TRBV4-3 and TRBJ1-1; D is ambiguous. The CDR3 sequence is 15 residues long. The germline V gene has CDR1 LGHNA and CDR2 YSLEER. Trimming left V 1 base short and J 2 bases short, with 11 bases between. The CDR3, as DNA: TGCGCCAGCAGCCAAGGAGGAGAATTCAACACTGAAGCTTTCTTT. It codes for CASSQGGEFNTEAFF.

The rearrangement uses TRBV6-5 and TRBJ2-5, with 8 bases fitting TRBD1. The J segment lost 5 bases and the V segment lost 6 bases, leaving 11 bases of the junction unmatched. The CDR3 runs 15 residues. CDR1 is MNHEY and CDR2 is SVGAGI in the germline V gene. The CDR3 region has the DNA TGTGCCAGCAGAGGACAGGGAATTACCAGGGAGACCCAGTACTTC. This sequence encodes CASRGQGITRETQYF.

Comments on this clone: Because the CDR3's place on the DNA is in doubt, the DNA is left out and the CDR3 is given as listed by TCRdb. V is TRBV28 and J is TRBJ2-3; TRBD2, the table's D call, lacks a check against the DNA. The CDR3 extends over 17 residues, inclusive of both ends. The germline CDR1 and CDR2 sequences are MDHEN and SYDVKM. The CDR3 spells CASSSSSLAASTDTQYF.

The table lists this clone with a count of one. The V call is TRBV18, the J call TRBJ2-5, with 7 bases fitting TRBD1. The CDR3 has 14 residues. The V and J ends lost 6 bases and 3 bases, in that order; junction bases with no gene match: 7. Per the germline V gene, CDR1 is KGHSH and CDR2 is LQKENI. CDR3 bases: TGTGCCAGCTCGCTCGGGACAGCAGAAGAGACCCAGTACTTC. This gives the protein CASSLGTAEETQYF.

The V and J genes are TRBV6-5 and TRBJ1-1; no firm D call. This CDR3 has 13 amino acids. Germline CDR1 MNHEY, CDR2 SVGAGI. V lost 2 bases and J 4 bases, leaving 8 bases between the germline ends. This CDR3 reads CASSYEGGTEAFF. The CDR3 nucleotides read TGTGCCAGCAGTTACGAGGGCGGCACTGAAGCTTTCTTT.

CDR3 residues: CASSFSLADTGELFF. The CDR3 DNA is TGCGCCAGCAGCTTCTCACTAGCGGACACCGGGGAGCTGTTTTTT. The chain employs TRBV5-1 and TRBJ2-2, with 8 nucleotides matching TRBD2. CDR1 is SGHRS, CDR2 YFSETQ, per germline. The ends lost 2 bases at V and 3 bases at J; junction bases unmatched: 3. This CDR3 is built from 15 residues.

V usage is TRBV18 and J usage is TRBJ2-5, with 7 bases matching TRBD1. The CDR3 length is 13 residues. The junction had 2 bases not matched to a gene; V was cut back by 6 bases and J by 1 base. Germline V gene data show CDR1 as KGHSH and CDR2 as LQKENI. CDR3 residues: CASSTGLQETQYF. DNA for the CDR3: TGTGCCAGCTCGACAGGGCTCCAAGAGACCCAGTACTTC.

In DNA form, the CDR3 reads TGTGCCAGCAGCCACGGACAGGCCATCGACTATGGCTACACCTTC. Amino acid sequence: CASSHGQAIDYGYTF. The chain combines TRBV3-1 (or the pseudogene TRBV3-2) with TRBJ1-2; 7 bases agree with TRBD1. This CDR3 has 15 amino acids. The germline CDR1 and CDR2 sequences are LGHDT and YNNKEL (reference sequence). J was trimmed by 3 bases and V by 3 bases; bases with no gene match: 7.

With regard to this clone: A read error may produce the germline difference seen at one junction end. The V call is TRBV15, the J call TRBJ1-4; the match to TRBD1 covers 9 bases. The CDR3 runs 16 residues. The germline V gene encodes CDR1 LNHNV and CDR2 YYDKDF (reference sequence). The CDR3 reads CATRHPGQGTHEKLFF. As DNA, the CDR3 is TGTGCCACCAGGCATCCGGGACAGGGAACTCATGAAAAACTGTTTTTT.

This sequence joins TRBV21-1 and TRBJ1-3; TRBD1, the table's D call, lacks a check against the DNA. TRBV21-1 is shown as a pseudogene. The CDR3 sequence is 15 residues long. CDR3 region: CASSFRVRTGNTIYF. The CDR3 nucleotides read TGTGCCAGCAGCTTCAGGGTAAGGACTGGAAACACCATATATTTT.

The V gene is TRBV6-5, the J gene TRBJ2-1; TRBD1 agrees at 8 bases. V lost 7 bases to trimming and J lost 0 bases; unmatched junction nucleotides: 5. Germline V CDR1 and CDR2: MNHEY, SVGAGI. There are 15 residues in the CDR3. The CDR3 DNA sequence: TGTGCCAGCATCCGACAGGGGAGCTCCTACAATGAGCAGTTCTTC. This encodes CASIRQGSSYNEQFF.

Only one count was recorded for this clone. This rearrangement joins TRBV27 to TRBJ2-7; 8 bases line up with TRBD1. This CDR3 spans 13 amino acids. Looked up from germline, CDR1 is MNHEY and CDR2 is SMNVEV (reference sequence). V lost 4 bases to trimming and J lost 3 bases; unmatched junction nucleotides: 2. The CDR3 protein is CASSSTGGYEQYF. DNA of the CDR3: TGTGCCAGCAGTTCAACAGGGGGCTACGAGCAGTACTTC.

The CDR3 here is CASSFLGRRGQPQHF. For the CDR3, the DNA is TGTGCCAGCAGTTTCCTCGGAAGACGAGGTCAGCCCCAGCATTTT. The chain is built from TRBV27 and TRBJ1-5; D gene ambiguous. V lost 3 bases, J lost 6 bases, and 15 bases lay in between. The CDR3 contains 15 residues. CDR1 and CDR2 (germline): MNHEY, SMNVEV (reference sequence).

The chain recombines TRBV11-2 with TRBJ1-1; possibly TRBD1 for D (5 bases). The germline V and J ends were trimmed by 5 bases and 0 bases, with 10 bases remaining between them. This CDR3 spans 14 amino acids. The germline V gene has CDR1 SGHAT and CDR2 FQNNGV. CDR3 region: CASSRQNMNTEAFF. The CDR3 DNA sequence: TGTGCCAGCAGCAGACAGAACATGAACACTGAAGCTTTCTTT.

V gene TRBV28 combines with J gene TRBJ1-1; possible D gene TRBD1, 5 bases. Trimming shortened V by 2 bases and J by 4 bases, and 17 bases separated the two germline ends. This CDR3 is built from 16 residues. The germline CDR1 and CDR2 sequences are MDHEN and SYDVKM. CDR3 in DNA: TGTGCCAGCAGTTTAGCGGGACTAGGGAGAGGCACTGAAGCTTTCTTT. Amino acids: CASSLAGLGRGTEAFF.